The clone carrying this T cell receptor (beta chain) was observed a handful of times. Its antigen is currently unknown. This sample is drawn from a study of post-analysis software for immune sequencing data. Study details: Several disease courses (relapsing-remitting, secondary progressive and progressive-relapsing) of multiple sclerosis were included. Whole-study results and caveats: Elevated frequency relative to controls characterized roughly 5 TRBV segments in patients, TRBV5-6, TRBV5-1 and TRBV20-1 among them.

Deletions cut 0 bases from V and 5 bases from J, with 17 bases between. Germline CDR1 is MGHRA and CDR2 is YSYEKL. The CDR3 is 17 residues long. Tagging with unique molecular identifiers was a feature of the TCR beta cDNA libraries. From the PCR reads, TCRdb called clonotypes with MiXCR, one entry per CDR3 protein. The table shows 450,000 or so distinct CDR3 sequences, with approximately 46% occurring only once. The sequence was collected from a girl aged 10-17 years with multiple sclerosis. This chain connects TRBV4-1 to TRBJ2-1; TRBD1 is a possible D gene (6 bases). Material for sequencing was blood. CDR3 nucleotides: TGCGCCAGCAGCCAAGATCCAAGGGGACAAGTCGACAATGAGCAGTTCTTC. Translated, it gives CASSQDPRGQVDNEQFF.